This is a list of T cell receptor beta chains from one sample in a study of radiotherapy plus CTLA-4 blockade in lung cancer. Sequencing was performed with immunoSEQ multiplex PCR; in TCRdb, only in-frame clones are kept and a portion is missing. The profile shows 75,000 to 100,000 clones, around four fifths of them singletons. Material: peripheral blood, obtained from a patient treated with radiotherapy plus ipilimumab. Every receptor here comes from a human donor with non-small cell lung cancer who had a partial response to radiotherapy plus ipilimumab. The CDR3 runs from the conserved cysteine through the conserved F or W. A D gene is named only where the DNA matches it firmly. The size field is filled for only some rows; it gives once, few, many or a size class.

TRBD2	.	TRBV6-5	TRBJ2-7	TGTGCCAGCAGCTCTCCGGCCAGCGGGGCCTACGAGCAGTACTTC	CASSSPASGAYEQYF
TRBD1	.	TRBV28	TRBJ2-6	TGTGCCAGCGGAAGGACAGGGGCGCCTGGGGCCAACGTCCTGACTTTC	CASGRTGAPGANVLTF
.	.	TRBV29-1	TRBJ1-2	TGCAGCGTTGAAGACCTTAATGGCTACACCTTC	CSVEDLNGYTF
.	.	TRBV4-2	TRBJ2-2	TGTGCCAGCAGCCAAGTAGAAGCCGGGGAGCTGTTTTTT	CASSQVEAGELFF
TRBD1	.	TRBV29-1	TRBJ2-1	TGCAGCGTTGATGACTCCCGGGACAGTAGGATCTTC	CSVDDSRDSRIF
TRBD1	.	TRBV11-2	TRBJ2-2	TGTGCCAGCAGCTCTTGGACAGGCCTCACCGGGGAGCTGTTTTTT	CASSSWTGLTGELFF
.	.	TRBV7-2	TRBJ2-1	TGTGCCAGCAGCCTAGCCGGCGGTGAGCAGTTCTTC	CASSLAGGEQFF
.	.	TRBV28	TRBJ2-1	TGTGCCAGCAGGGGGGCAGGTTACAATGAGCAGTTCTTC	CASRGAGYNEQFF
TRBD2	.	TRBV11-2	TRBJ2-7	TGTGCCAGCAGCGCCGCCGGGACTAGCGGGTACGAGCAGTACTTC	CASSAAGTSGYEQYF
.	.	TRBV6-1	TRBJ1-3	TGTGCCAGCAGTGGGCCGGGACACAACTCTGGAAACACCATATATTTT	CASSGPGHNSGNTIYF
.	once	TRBV19	TRBJ2-7	TGTGCCAGCAGAGAATCCGTGGGGGGCTACGAGCAGTACTTC	CASRESVGGYEQYF
TRBD2	few	TRBV7-3	TRBJ2-7	TGTGCCAGCAGCTTAGGGACTAGCGGGAGTGAGCAGTACTTC	CASSLGTSGSEQYF
.	.	TRBV27	TRBJ2-7	TGTGCCAGCAGTTTAGTGGGGACTCAAGCCTACGAGCAGTACTTC	CASSLVGTQAYEQYF
.	.	TRBV10-3	TRBJ2-1	TGTGCCATCAGCCGTGGGGCGGTTGGGAATGAGCAGTTCTTC	CAISRGAVGNEQFF
TRBD1	.	TRBV7-3	TRBJ1-2	TGTGCCAGCAGCTTAACCAGGGGGCGAACGGTCTATGGCTACACCTTC	CASSLTRGRTVYGYTF